These T cell receptor beta chains were read from a single sample in a study of beta chain features in type 1 diabetes. Profiling relied on immunoSEQ multiplex PCR, and the TCRdb table lists in-frame clones only, not all of them. This sample has hundreds of thousands of clones, with roughly 12% found just once. Sequencing was done on a sample of naive CD4+ T cells from blood. These receptors came from a man younger than 35 in good health. Both conserved end residues are trimmed from each CDR3. A D gene is named only where the DNA matches it firmly.

d_call: .
v_call: TRBV30
cdr3_aa: AWSHIRGGNYGYT

d_call: .
v_call: TRBV7-2
cdr3_aa: ASSASRFSRVNTGELF

d_call: TRBD1
v_call: TRBV7-3
cdr3_aa: ASSLLGQVGEKLF

d_call: .
v_call: TRBV19
cdr3_aa: ASSIRLAVAQETQY

d_call: .
v_call: TRBV6-6
cdr3_aa: ASSPQRADNQPQH

d_call: TRBD1
v_call: TRBV9
cdr3_aa: ASSVGQGGRQQETQY

d_call: TRBD2
v_call: TRBV30
cdr3_aa: AWDMSGGYDTQY

d_call: TRBD1
v_call: TRBV19
cdr3_aa: ASSLEWTGRQPQH

d_call: .
v_call: TRBV4-1
cdr3_aa: ASSFPGTSYGYT

d_call: .
v_call: TRBV7-2
cdr3_aa: ASSLQASQETQY

d_call: TRBD2
v_call: TRBV28
cdr3_aa: ASSLTLAGTTYEQY

d_call: TRBD2
v_call: TRBV29-1
cdr3_aa: SGASGRSDTQY

d_call: .
v_call: TRBV28
cdr3_aa: ASNQGQPYNEQF

d_call: TRBD1
v_call: TRBV7-9
cdr3_aa: ASSIGTAYQETQY

d_call: .
v_call: TRBV28
cdr3_aa: ASSLDNRVTQY

d_call: .
v_call: TRBV6-6
cdr3_aa: ASSYRGREKLF

d_call: TRBD2
v_call: TRBV18
cdr3_aa: ASSPTSSTQETQY

d_call: TRBD1
v_call: TRBV30
cdr3_aa: AWSLGTEYYEQY

d_call: TRBD1
v_call: TRBV7-2
cdr3_aa: ASSPRTGDRPQPQH

d_call: TRBD2
v_call: TRBV19
cdr3_aa: ASTLAGVGYNEQF